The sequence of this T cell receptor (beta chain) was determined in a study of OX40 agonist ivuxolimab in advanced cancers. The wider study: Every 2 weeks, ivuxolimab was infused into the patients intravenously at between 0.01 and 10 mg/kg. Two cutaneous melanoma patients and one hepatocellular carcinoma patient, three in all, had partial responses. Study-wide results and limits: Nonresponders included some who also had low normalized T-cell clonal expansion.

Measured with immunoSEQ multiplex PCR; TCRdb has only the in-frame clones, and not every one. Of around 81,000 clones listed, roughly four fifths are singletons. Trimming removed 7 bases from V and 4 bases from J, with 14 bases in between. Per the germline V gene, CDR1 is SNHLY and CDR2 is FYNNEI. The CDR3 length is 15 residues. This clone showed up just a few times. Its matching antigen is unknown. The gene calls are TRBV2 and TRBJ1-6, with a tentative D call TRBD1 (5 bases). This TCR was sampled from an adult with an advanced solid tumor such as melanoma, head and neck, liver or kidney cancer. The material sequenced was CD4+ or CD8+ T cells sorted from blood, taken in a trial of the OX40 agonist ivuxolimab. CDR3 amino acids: CASKIDSRYNSPLHF. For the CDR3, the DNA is TGTGCCAGCAAGATAGACAGTCGTTATAATTCACCCCTCCACTTT.